This T cell receptor (beta chain) originates from a study of T cell responses to AZD1222 COVID-19 vaccine. V was clipped by 4 bases and J by 5 bases, with 8 bases between them. The CDR3 has 12 amino acids. Germline values: CDR1 SGHAT, CDR2 FQNNGV. This table comes from immunoSEQ multiplex PCR, and its TCRdb copy is limited to in-frame clones, with some not included. The table has 150,000 to 180,000 clones, about 88% seen once. This clonotype originated in an adult in good health. This sample comprised peripheral blood, obtained on day 0 of AZD1222 vaccination. The genes are TRBV11-2 and TRBJ1-1; D is ambiguous. CDR3 coding DNA: TGTGCCAGCAGCTCGTTGGGAACTGAAGCTTTCTTT. Translation: CASSSLGTEAFF.